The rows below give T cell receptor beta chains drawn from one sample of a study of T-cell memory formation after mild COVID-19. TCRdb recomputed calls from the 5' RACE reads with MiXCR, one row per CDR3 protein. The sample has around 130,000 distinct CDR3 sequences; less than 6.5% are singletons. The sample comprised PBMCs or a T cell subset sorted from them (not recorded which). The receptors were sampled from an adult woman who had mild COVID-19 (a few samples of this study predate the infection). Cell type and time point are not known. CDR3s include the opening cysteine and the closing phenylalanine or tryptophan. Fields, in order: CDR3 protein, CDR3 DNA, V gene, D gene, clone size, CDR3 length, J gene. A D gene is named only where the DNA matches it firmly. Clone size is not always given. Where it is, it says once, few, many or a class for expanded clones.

CASSLMAGGLGEQYF	TGTGCCAGCAGCTTAATGGCGGGAGGTTTGGGCGAGCAGTACTTC	TRBV7-3	TRBD2	.	15	TRBJ2-7
CASKPPGGQGKVSQYF	TGTGCCAGCAAGCCACCTGGGGGACAGGGGAAAGTGTCGCAGTACTTC	TRBV6-6	TRBD1	.	16	TRBJ2-7
CASSQAVAGGEQYF	TGTGCCAGCAGCCAGGCCGTAGCGGGCGGGGAGCAGTACTTC	TRBV3-1	TRBD2	many	14	TRBJ2-7
CASNQVQVGQPQHF	TGTGCCAGCAACCAAGTCCAGGTTGGACAGCCCCAGCATTTT	TRBV2	.	many	14	TRBJ1-5
CASSLFGQSDTEAFF	TGTGCCAGCAGCCTATTTGGACAGTCCGACACTGAAGCTTTCTTT	TRBV12-3/TRBV12-4	.	few	15	TRBJ1-1
CASSQGTGGSNEQFF	TGCGCCAGCAGCCAGGGGACAGGGGGAAGCAATGAGCAGTTCTTC	TRBV5-1	TRBD1	.	15	TRBJ2-1
CASSLAGQASYEQYF	TGCGCCAGCAGCTTGGCGGGACAGGCCTCCTACGAGCAGTACTTC	TRBV5-1	TRBD1	.	15	TRBJ2-7
CASSLPRDYQYREQFF	TGCGCCAGCAGCCTTCCCCGGGACTACCAATACAGGGAGCAGTTCTTC	TRBV5-1	TRBD2	.	16	TRBJ2-1
CASSPWDVSYNEQFF	TGTGCCAGCAGCCCTTGGGACGTGAGCTACAATGAGCAGTTCTTC	TRBV9	.	many	15	TRBJ2-1
CSVGRTVGYEQYF	TGCAGCGTTGGGCGGACAGTTGGCTACGAGCAGTACTTC	TRBV29-1	.	many	13	TRBJ2-7
CSVEVDVGGYTF	TGCAGCGTTGAAGTGGACGTCGGGGGCTACACCTTC	TRBV29-1	.	many	12	TRBJ1-2
CAISEPGQARNTGELFF	TGTGCCATCAGTGAGCCCGGACAGGCGAGGAACACCGGGGAGCTGTTTTTT	TRBV10-3	TRBD1	many	17	TRBJ2-2
CASSHWDSGEQFF	TGTGCCAGCTCACATTGGGATTCCGGTGAGCAGTTCTTC	TRBV18	.	.	13	TRBJ2-1
CASSRDSGGRNTIYF	TGCGCCAGCAGCCGTGACTCGGGGGGCAGAAACACCATATATTTT	TRBV4-1	.	many	15	TRBJ1-3
CASSYGGGETGELFF	TGCGCCAGCAGCTATGGGGGAGGAGAGACCGGGGAGCTGTTTTTT	TRBV5-1	.	few	15	TRBJ2-2
CASSFAGQGGVGEQYF	TGCGCCAGCAGCTTTGCCGGACAGGGTGGCGTCGGCGAGCAGTACTTC	TRBV5-1	TRBD1	.	16	TRBJ2-7
CASSPQGQGSSPLHF	TGTGCCAGCAGCCCCCAGGGACAGGGGTCCTCACCCCTCCACTTT	TRBV9	TRBD1	.	15	TRBJ1-6
CSVGHLAPRGEQYF	TGCAGCGTGGGCCATCTAGCGCCCCGGGGGGAGCAGTACTTC	TRBV29-1	.	few	14	TRBJ2-7
CASSQDWGETQYF	TGTGCCAGCAGCCAGGACTGGGGGGAGACCCAGTACTTC	TRBV7-6	.	few	13	TRBJ2-5
CASSFGGGSTDTQYF	TGTGCCAGCAGCTTCGGGGGGGGGAGCACAGATACGCAGTATTTT	TRBV7-3	TRBD2	many	15	TRBJ2-3
CASTEGGYGYTF	TGTGCCAGCACCGAGGGGGGCTATGGCTACACCTTC	TRBV2	.	many	12	TRBJ1-2
CASSSRQGAVYEQYF	TGCGCCAGCAGCTCCCGACAGGGGGCAGTTTACGAGCAGTACTTC	TRBV5-1	TRBD1	few	15	TRBJ2-7
CASSHRQSSYEQYF	TGTGCCAGCAGCCACAGACAAAGCTCCTACGAGCAGTACTTC	TRBV3-1	.	.	14	TRBJ2-7
CASSVDRGHGGYTF	TGCGCCAGCAGCGTGGACAGGGGCCACGGCGGCTACACCTTC	TRBV5-1	TRBD1	many	14	TRBJ1-2
CASSQPSQGSDTQYF	TGTGCCAGCAGCCAACCGTCACAGGGGTCGGATACGCAGTATTTT	TRBV6-6	TRBD1	many	15	TRBJ2-3
CASSNPPGLVRF	TGTGCCAGCAGTAACCCGCCGGGACTAGTTAGGTTC	TRBV6-5	TRBD2	many	12	TRBJ2-5
CASSFFRAEAFF	TGTGCCAGCAGTTTTTTTAGGGCTGAAGCTTTCTTT	TRBV12-3/TRBV12-4	.	few	12	TRBJ1-1
CAIRGGSSYEQYF	TGTGCCATCAGGGGGGGCAGCTCCTACGAGCAGTACTTC	TRBV10-3	.	.	13	TRBJ2-7
CSARDLGRALRYNEQFF	TGCAGTGCTAGAGATCTCGGGAGGGCCCTCAGGTACAATGAGCAGTTCTTC	TRBV20-1	TRBD2	.	17	TRBJ2-1
CASSQSSWTKNEQFF	TGTGCCAGCAGCCAATCGAGCTGGACGAAGAATGAGCAGTTCTTC	TRBV16	.	many	15	TRBJ2-1
CASSPGLAGKAGELFF	TGTGCCAGCAGCCCGGGACTAGCGGGAAAGGCCGGGGAGCTGTTTTTT	TRBV12-3/TRBV12-4	TRBD2	.	16	TRBJ2-2
CASRKGGSGANVLTF	TGTGCCAGCAGGAAGGGAGGATCTGGGGCCAACGTCCTGACTTTC	TRBV6-1	.	.	15	TRBJ2-6
CAWGGLAGASDTQYF	TGTGCCTGGGGGGGACTAGCGGGAGCCAGCGATACGCAGTATTTT	TRBV30	TRBD2	many	15	TRBJ2-3
CASSPTGARNTIYF	TGTGCCAGCAGCCCGACAGGGGCCAGAAACACCATATATTTT	TRBV5-8	TRBD1	many	14	TRBJ1-3
CASSFLSSYEQYF	TGTGCCAGCAGTTTCCTATCCTCCTACGAGCAGTACTTC	TRBV6-5	.	.	13	TRBJ2-7
CASMLERSTDTQYF	TGTGCCAGCATGTTGGAGAGGAGCACAGATACGCAGTATTTT	TRBV2	.	.	14	TRBJ2-3
CASSPRGGDIAKNIQYF	TGTGCCAGCAGCCCCCGAGGCGGGGATATAGCCAAAAACATTCAGTACTTC	TRBV11-2	.	few	17	TRBJ2-4
CASSQNSGGPSGEQYF	TGCGCCAGCAGCCAAAATAGCGGGGGGCCGAGCGGCGAGCAGTACTTC	TRBV4-1	TRBD2	many	16	TRBJ2-7